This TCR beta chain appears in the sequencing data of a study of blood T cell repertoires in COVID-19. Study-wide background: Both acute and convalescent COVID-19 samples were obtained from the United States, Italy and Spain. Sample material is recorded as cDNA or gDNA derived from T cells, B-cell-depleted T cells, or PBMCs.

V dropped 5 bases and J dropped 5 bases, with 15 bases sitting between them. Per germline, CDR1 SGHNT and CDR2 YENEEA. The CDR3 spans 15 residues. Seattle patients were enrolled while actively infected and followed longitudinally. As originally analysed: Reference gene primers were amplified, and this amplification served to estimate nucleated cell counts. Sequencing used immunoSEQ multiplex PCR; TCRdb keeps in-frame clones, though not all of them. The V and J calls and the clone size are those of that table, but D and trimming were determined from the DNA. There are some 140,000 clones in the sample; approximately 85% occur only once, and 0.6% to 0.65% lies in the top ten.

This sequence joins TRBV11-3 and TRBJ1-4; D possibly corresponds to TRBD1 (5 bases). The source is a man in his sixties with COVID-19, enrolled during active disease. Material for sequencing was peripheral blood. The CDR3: CASSREGPGNEKLFF. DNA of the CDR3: TGTGCCAGCAGCCGGGAGGGCCCAGGGAATGAAAAACTGTTTTTT.